The next 13 T cell receptor beta chains were all read from a single sample in a study of T cell changes during pregnancy in multiple sclerosis. The repertoire was sequenced with immunoSEQ multiplex PCR; TCRdb's copy has only in-frame clones and lacks some. The profile shows about 59,000 clones, roughly 94% of them singletons. The specimen was CD8+ T cells from peripheral blood mononuclear cells, collected after pregnancy. The receptors were gathered from a female donor with multiple sclerosis, enrolled in a pregnancy study.

This clone has more than one count but fewer than ten. The chain has TRBV7-8 and TRBJ1-3; D remains ambiguous. This CDR3 contains 15 residues. Germline V gene data show CDR1 as SGHVS and CDR2 as FQNEAQ. Trimming stripped 1 base from V and 2 bases from J, with 9 bases between. The CDR3 coding sequence is TGTGCCAGCAGCTTAGGGGCCCCCACTGGAAACACCATATATTTT. This sequence encodes CASSLGAPTGNTIYF.

The V and J genes are TRBV5-1 and TRBJ2-7; a possible D gene is TRBD2 (5 bases). Germline V CDR1 and CDR2: SGHRS, YFSETQ. Trimming shortened V by 1 base and J by 2 bases, and 16 bases separated the two germline ends. The CDR3 length is 16 residues. In DNA form, the CDR3 reads TGCGCCAGCAGCTTGCACCAAGCGGTCCTAGCCTACGAGCAGTACTTC. This gives the protein CASSLHQAVLAYEQYF.

This chain links TRBV2 with TRBJ2-1; D call uncertain. The germline V gene encodes CDR1 SNHLY and CDR2 FYNNEI. The length of the CDR3 is 11 residues. This CDR3 reads CAQATYNEQFF. The CDR3, as DNA: TGTGCTCAGGCCACCTACAATGAGCAGTTCTTC.

This clone was seen a single time. The gene calls are TRBV7-9 and TRBJ2-1, with 10 bases aligning to TRBD1. The germline gives CDR1 SEHNR, CDR2 FQNEAQ (reference sequence). The ends lost 4 bases at V and 4 bases at J; junction bases unmatched: 7. This CDR3 contains 16 residues. The CDR3 DNA is TGTGCCAGCAGCTCGGATGGACAGGGGGGTTACAATGAGCAGTTCTTC. This encodes CASSSDGQGGYNEQFF.

V is TRBV7-8 and J is TRBJ2-1; D is possibly TRBD2 (5 bases). The CDR3 has 18 residues. Trimming cost V 3 bases and J 0 bases, with 18 bases left between them. Germline V CDR1 and CDR2: SGHVS, FQNEAQ. CDR3 coding DNA: TGTGCCAGCAGCTTGATTCCCCCCCCGGGGAGCTCCTACAATGAGCAGTTCTTC. Protein: CASSLIPPPGSSYNEQFF.

This rearrangement joins TRBV4-1 to TRBJ1-2; D remains unclear. This CDR3 has 15 residues. The germline V and J ends were trimmed by 1 base and 1 base, with 10 bases remaining between them. In germline, CDR1 is MGHRA, CDR2 YSYEKL. The CDR3 DNA follows: TGCGCCAGCAGCCAAGGGGTCAGACTTAACTATGGCTACACCTTC. It is translated as CASSQGVRLNYGYTF.

The V gene is TRBV5-5, the J gene TRBJ2-2; unclear D gene. The CDR3 spans 17 residues. The V gene's germline CDR1 is SGHKS and CDR2 YYEKEE (reference sequence). Trimming took 4 bases from V and 5 from J, leaving 21 bases between them. CDR3 residues: CASSPATRLRTTGELFF. CDR3 coding DNA: TGTGCCAGCAGCCCCGCCACTCGACTGAGAACAACCGGGGAGCTGTTTTTT.

V is TRBV4-1 and J is TRBJ1-2, with a possible D match to TRBD1 (5 bases). Germline V gene sequence: CDR1 MGHRA, CDR2 YSYEKL. The CDR3 is 14 residues long. The V and J ends lost 1 base and 4 bases respectively, with 10 bases between them. The CDR3 DNA reads as TGCGCCAGCAGCCAAGCGGGGGGGTTCTATGGCTACACCTTC. This codes for CASSQAGGFYGYTF.

This chain uses TRBV10-1 with TRBJ2-1; no firm D call. The CDR3 is made up of 14 amino acids. Germline V gene lookup returns CDR1 WNHNN and CDR2 SYGVQD (reference sequence). V lost 0 bases and J lost 3, with 6 bases in between. The CDR3 DNA is TGCGCCAGCAGTGAGTCCCCGGGCTACAATGAGCAGTTCTTC. Encoded protein: CASSESPGYNEQFF.

This clone was observed once. The V gene is TRBV29-1, the J gene TRBJ2-1; 8 nucleotides align to TRBD2. The CDR3 spans 13 residues. Germline CDR1 SQVTM, CDR2 ANQGSEA. The junction had 4 bases not matched to a gene; V was cut back by 6 bases and J by 3 bases. The CDR3 DNA is TGCAGCGTCGTAGCGGGAAACTACAATGAGCAGTTCTTC. It specifies CSVVAGNYNEQFF.

The chain has TRBV5-4 and TRBJ2-7, with 8 bases lining up with TRBD1. CDR1 is SGHNT and CDR2 is YYREEE in the germline V gene (reference sequence). Trimming at V came to 4 bases and at J to 6 bases, leaving 6 bases not matched to a gene. CDR3 length equals 13 residues. The CDR3 protein is CASSGGQGLEQYF. The CDR3 region has the DNA TGTGCCAGCAGCGGAGGACAGGGCCTCGAGCAGTACTTC.

The V gene is TRBV28, the J gene TRBJ1-2, with D maybe TRBD1 (5 bases). Trimming pared 6 bases from V and 5 bases from J, leaving 16 bases between. This CDR3 is built from 14 residues. Looked up from germline, CDR1 is MDHEN and CDR2 is SYDVKM. CDR3 nucleotides: TGTGCCAGCAGCCCCCAAAGGACAAATTATGGCTACACCTTC. This sequence encodes CASSPQRTNYGYTF.

The chain carries TRBV2 and TRBJ2-1, with no clear D. Trimming removed 3 bases at V and 4 bases at J, with 4 bases between. CDR1 and CDR2 (germline): SNHLY, FYNNEI. There are 12 residues in the CDR3. The CDR3 region has the DNA TGTGCCAGCAGTGACAGGTACAATGAGCAGTTCTTC. Translation: CASSDRYNEQFF.